This passage covers 17 T cell receptor beta chains from one sample sequenced in a study of breast tumors, draining lymph nodes, adjacent tissues. TCRdb fed the multiplex PCR reads into MiXCR, producing one record per CDR3 protein. The data contain over 60,000 distinct CDR3 sequences, approximately 54% of them singletons. The sequencing sample was made of breast tumor tissue. These receptors were collected from a female donor with breast cancer. Some clones in this sample may be carry-over from other donors' samples.

The chain carries TRBV5-1 and TRBJ1-2; TRBD1 aligns across 10 bases. The CDR3 extends over 15 amino acids. V lost 1 base and J lost 7; bases outside the gene matches: 7. CDR1 is SGHRS, CDR2 YFSETQ, per germline. CDR3 sequence: CASSLPGTGALGYTF. The CDR3, as DNA: TGCGCCAGCAGCTTGCCCGGGACAGGGGCGCTTGGCTACACCTTC.

This clonotype occurred many times. This chain joins TRBV30 and TRBJ2-6, with a tentative D call TRBD2 (6 bases). Trimming shortened V by 5 bases and J by 7 bases, and 21 bases separated the two germline ends. This CDR3 spans 16 amino acids. CDR1 is GTSNPN and CDR2 is SVGIG in the germline V gene (reference sequence). Written as DNA, the CDR3 is TGTGCCTGGGGTGGAGGGACCCCCCTCCTAGCCAACGTCCTGACTTTC. Protein: CAWGGGTPLLANVLTF.

This clonotype was observed at least ten times. The genes are TRBV7-9 and TRBJ2-6; TRBD1 aligns across 8 bases. Losses at the gene ends were 5 bases for V and 2 bases for J; bases not matched to a gene: 5. The CDR3 runs to 16 residues. Germline V lookup: CDR1 SEHNR, CDR2 FQNEAQ (reference sequence). This CDR3 reads CASSPGQGTGANVLTF. The CDR3 DNA reads as TGTGCCAGCAGCCCCGGACAGGGAACTGGGGCCAACGTCCTGACTTTC.

This chain links TRBV20-1 with TRBJ1-5, with TRBD1 identical over 8 bases. V dropped 0 bases and J dropped 3; count of bases not matched to a gene: 10. Germline lookup yields CDR1 DFQATT and CDR2 SNEGSKA (reference sequence). CDR3 length: 17 residues. CDR3 sequence (DNA): TGCAGTGCTAGAGATCTTAGCGGGACAGGTTACAATCAGCCCCAGCATTTT. It specifies CSARDLSGTGYNQPQHF.

This clonotype has a count of ten or more. CDR3 DNA: TGTGCCAGCAGCCAAGAGTGGGACGGGCCGTGGCAAGAGACCCAGTACTTC. It translates to CASSQEWDGPWQETQYF. The V and J genes are TRBV3-1 and TRBJ2-5, with D tentatively TRBD1 or TRBD2 (5 bases each). V was shortened by 0 bases and J by 2 bases, with 16 bases between the two germline ends. CDR3 length: 17 residues. Germline CDR1 LGHDT, CDR2 YNNKEL (reference sequence).

With regard to this clonotype: Sequence at one end of the junction differs from germline and may be a read error. J is TRBJ2-1 and V is TRBV20-1; D perhaps matches TRBD2 (6 bases). Germline values: CDR1 DFQATT, CDR2 SNEGSKA (reference sequence). The CDR3 sequence is 14 residues long. DNA for the CDR3: TGCAGTGCTGGAGACTACATAGGGGAGGATGAGCAGTTCTTC. This gives the protein CSAGDYIGEDEQFF.

A note on this clonotype: The junction and the germline gene differ at one end; a read error may be behind it. The V gene is TRBV7-9, the J gene TRBJ1-2, with 11 bases matching TRBD1. Germline CDR1 SEHNR, CDR2 FQNEAQ (reference sequence). The CDR3 is 15 residues long. CDR3 DNA sequence: TGCGCCAGCAGCCGGACAGGGGGCGTCTTCGATGGCTACACCTTC. Residues: CASSRTGGVFDGYTF.

This chain joins TRBV7-2 and TRBJ2-1; TRBD1 agrees at 8 bases. The J segment lost 12 bases and the V segment lost 7 bases, leaving 5 bases of the junction unmatched. This CDR3 has 11 amino acids. The germline CDR1 and CDR2 sequences are SGHTA and FQGNSA. CDR3 sequence reads: CASTNDRGQFF. The CDR3 DNA reads TGTGCCAGCACCAATGACAGGGGGCAGTTCTTC.

The rearrangement joins TRBV2 to TRBJ2-7, with 9 bases aligning to TRBD2. Germline V lookup: CDR1 SNHLY, CDR2 FYNNEI. This CDR3 region has 14 residues. The V segment lost 4 bases and the J segment 2 bases; nucleotides outside the gene matches: 3. The CDR3 region is CASSVSGSPYEQYF. CDR3 nucleotides: TGTGCCAGCAGTGTTAGCGGGAGCCCCTACGAGCAGTACTTC.

This clonotype was detected many times. This may be a read error: a much more frequent sequence differs by one nucleotide. The rearrangement links TRBV7-9 to TRBJ2-5; 9 nucleotides align to TRBD2. The CDR3 covers 16 residues. The germline gives CDR1 SEHNR, CDR2 FQNEAQ (reference sequence). CDR3 residues: CASSPRGGRAIETQCF. The CDR3, as DNA: TGTGCCAGCAGCCCAAGGGGCGGGAGGGCCATAGAGACCCAGTGCTTC.

CDR3 sequence reads: CASSRRREAAYEQYF. As DNA, the CDR3 is TGTGCCAGTAGTAGACGGCGGGAGGCAGCCTACGAGCAGTACTTC. The rearrangement uses TRBV19 and TRBJ2-7; 8 positions agree with TRBD2. The CDR3 has 15 amino acids. V shed 4 bases and J 2 bases; nucleotides not matched to a gene: 7. Germline V gene lookup returns CDR1 LNHDA and CDR2 SQIVND (reference sequence).

The chain carries TRBV7-2 and TRBJ2-7; D is ambiguous. The germline V gene has CDR1 SGHTA and CDR2 FQGNSA. V was shortened by 0 bases and J by 6 bases, with 6 bases between the two germline ends. This CDR3 region has 12 residues. The DNA for the CDR3 is TGTGCCAGCAGCTTAGCCACTGGCGAGCAGTACTTC. It codes for CASSLATGEQYF.

Many counts were recorded for this clonotype. The DNA for the CDR3 is TGTGCCAGCAGCTCTCTAGCGGGAGCGGCTGATACGCAGTATTTT. This encodes CASSSLAGAADTQYF. The chain combines TRBV7-9 with TRBJ2-3, with 10 bases lining up with TRBD2. V shed 4 bases, J shed 6 bases, and the junction held 7 bases outside the gene matches. Germline V gene sequence: CDR1 SEHNR, CDR2 FQNEAQ (reference sequence). The CDR3 has 15 residues.

This clonotype was counted at least ten times. CDR3: CASSFPGGGPSNEQFF. DNA of the CDR3: TGTGCCAGCAGCTTCCCCGGGGGAGGGCCCTCAAATGAGCAGTTCTTC. The chain has TRBV7-9 and TRBJ2-1; TRBD2 matches at 7 bases. Germline V gene sequence: CDR1 SEHNR, CDR2 FQNEAQ (reference sequence). Trimming at V came to 3 bases and at J to 7 bases, leaving 12 bases not matched to a gene. The CDR3 runs 16 residues.

The gene calls are TRBV7-9 and TRBJ2-7; 10 positions match TRBD2. V shed 5 bases and J 2 bases; nucleotides not matched to a gene: 3. Germline values: CDR1 SEHNR, CDR2 FQNEAQ (reference sequence). CDR3 length: 14 residues. CDR3 amino acids: CASSPLAGAYEQYF. DNA of the CDR3: TGTGCCAGCAGCCCGCTAGCGGGAGCCTACGAGCAGTACTTC.

There are many counts of this clonotype. The chain has TRBV5-1 and TRBJ1-2; 10 bases map to TRBD1. The ends lost 0 bases at V and 8 bases at J; junction bases unmatched: 4. This CDR3 has 14 amino acids. The germline V gene encodes CDR1 SGHRS and CDR2 YFSETQ. The CDR3 loop is CASSLGQGAQGYTF. The CDR3 DNA follows: TGCGCCAGCAGCTTGGGACAGGGGGCGCAAGGCTACACCTTC. The variable domain in full, completed from reference TRBV5-1 and TRBJ1-2, reads KAGVTQTPRYLIKTRGQQVTLSCSPISGHRSVSWYQQTPGQGLQFLFEYFSETQRNKGNFPGRFSGRQFSNSRSEMNVSTLELGDSALYLCASSLGQGAQGYTFGSGTRLTVV.

This clonotype occurred many times. A much larger clone differs by one base, so this may be a read error. CDR3 in amino acids: CSAEGGNGVAYTF. Written as DNA, the CDR3 is TGCAGTGCCGAGGGGGGGAATGGCGTGGCCTACACCTTC. The V and J genes are TRBV20-1 and TRBJ1-2; tentatively, D is TRBD1 (6 bases). The CDR3 has 13 amino acids. The germline V and J ends were trimmed by 6 bases and 10 bases, with 21 bases remaining between them. Germline CDR1 reads DFQATT; CDR2 reads SNEGSKA (reference sequence).